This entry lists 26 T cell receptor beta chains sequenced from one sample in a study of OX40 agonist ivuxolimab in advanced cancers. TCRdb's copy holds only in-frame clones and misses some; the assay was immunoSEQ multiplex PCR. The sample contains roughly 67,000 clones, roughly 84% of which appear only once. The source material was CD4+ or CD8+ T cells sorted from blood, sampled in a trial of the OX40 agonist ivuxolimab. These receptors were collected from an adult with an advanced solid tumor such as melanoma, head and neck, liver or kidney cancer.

CDR3 coding DNA: TGTGCCATCAGTGAGTCAGAGGGGACCCAGCCCCAGCATTTT. Its translation: CAISESEGTQPQHF. The chain carries TRBV10-3 and TRBJ1-5; TRBD1 might be the D (5 bases). The CDR3 runs to 14 residues. The V gene's germline CDR1 is ENHRY and CDR2 SYGVKD. Trimming took 0 bases from V and 7 from J, leaving 10 bases between them.

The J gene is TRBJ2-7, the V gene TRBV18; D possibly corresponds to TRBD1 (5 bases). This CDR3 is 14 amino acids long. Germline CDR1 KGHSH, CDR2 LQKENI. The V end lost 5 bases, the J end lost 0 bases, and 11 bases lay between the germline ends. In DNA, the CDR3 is TGTGCCAGCTCAGCAGACAGTAGCTCCTACGAGCAGTACTTC. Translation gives CASSADSSSYEQYF.

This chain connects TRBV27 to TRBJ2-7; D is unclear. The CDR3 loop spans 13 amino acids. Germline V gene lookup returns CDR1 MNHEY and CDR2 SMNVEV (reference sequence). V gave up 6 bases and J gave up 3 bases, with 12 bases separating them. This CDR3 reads CASRRLGDYEQYF. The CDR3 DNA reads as TGTGCCAGCAGGAGGTTGGGCGACTACGAGCAGTACTTC.

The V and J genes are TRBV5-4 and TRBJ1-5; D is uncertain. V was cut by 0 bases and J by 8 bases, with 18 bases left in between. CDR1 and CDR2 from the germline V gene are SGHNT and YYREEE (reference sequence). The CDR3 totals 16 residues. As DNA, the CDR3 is TGTGCCAGCAGCTTGGTCCTACGGGAGGGAAGGGAGCCCCAGCATTTT. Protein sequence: CASSLVLREGREPQHF. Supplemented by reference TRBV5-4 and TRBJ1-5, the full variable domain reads ETGVTQSPTHLIKTRGQQVTLRCSSQSGHNTVSWYQQALGQGPQFIFQYYREEENGRGNFPPRFSGLQFPNYSSELNVNALELDDSALYLCASSLVLREGREPQHFGDGTRLSIL.

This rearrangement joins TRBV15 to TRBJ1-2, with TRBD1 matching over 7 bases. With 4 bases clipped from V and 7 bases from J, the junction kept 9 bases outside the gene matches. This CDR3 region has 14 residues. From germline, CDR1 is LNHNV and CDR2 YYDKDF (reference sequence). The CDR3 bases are TGTGCCACCAGCATACGAACGACAGGGTCTGGCTACACCTTC. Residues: CATSIRTTGSGYTF.

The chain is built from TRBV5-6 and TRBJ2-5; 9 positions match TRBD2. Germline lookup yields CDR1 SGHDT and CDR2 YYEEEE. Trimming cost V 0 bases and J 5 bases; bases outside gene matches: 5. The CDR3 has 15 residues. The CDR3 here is CASSLGLAVGETQYF. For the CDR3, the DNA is TGTGCCAGCAGCTTGGGACTAGCGGTCGGCGAGACCCAGTACTTC.

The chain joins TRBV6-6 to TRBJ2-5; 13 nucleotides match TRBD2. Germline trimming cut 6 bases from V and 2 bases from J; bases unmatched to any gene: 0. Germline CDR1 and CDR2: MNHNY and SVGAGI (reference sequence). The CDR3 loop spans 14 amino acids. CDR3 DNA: TGTGCCAGCAGACTAGCGGGGGGGCAAGAGACCCAGTACTTC. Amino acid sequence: CASRLAGGQETQYF.

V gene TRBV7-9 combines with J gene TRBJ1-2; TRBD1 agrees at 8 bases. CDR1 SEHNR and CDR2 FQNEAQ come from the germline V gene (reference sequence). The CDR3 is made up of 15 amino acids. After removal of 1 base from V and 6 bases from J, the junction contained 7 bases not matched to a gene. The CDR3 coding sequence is TGTGCCAGCAGCTTAGAGGACAGGGCCCGGGATGGCTACACCTTC. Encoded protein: CASSLEDRARDGYTF.

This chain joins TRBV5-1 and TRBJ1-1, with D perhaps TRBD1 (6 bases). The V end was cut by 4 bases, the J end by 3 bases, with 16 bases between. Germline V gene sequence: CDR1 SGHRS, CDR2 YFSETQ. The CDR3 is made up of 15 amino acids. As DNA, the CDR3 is TGCGCCAGCAGCAGGCAGGGGCTGAGGGACACTGAAGCTTTCTTT. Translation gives CASSRQGLRDTEAFF.

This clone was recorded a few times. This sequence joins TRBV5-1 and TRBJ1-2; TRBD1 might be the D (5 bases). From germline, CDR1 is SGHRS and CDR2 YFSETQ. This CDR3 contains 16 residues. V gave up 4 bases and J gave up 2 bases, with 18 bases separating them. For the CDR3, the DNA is TGCGCCAGCAGCATTGGAGAACGGAGGACAAACTATGGCTACACCTTC. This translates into CASSIGERRTNYGYTF.

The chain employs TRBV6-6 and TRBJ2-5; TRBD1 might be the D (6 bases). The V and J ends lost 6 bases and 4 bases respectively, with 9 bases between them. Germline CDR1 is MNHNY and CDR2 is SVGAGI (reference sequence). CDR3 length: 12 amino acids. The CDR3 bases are TGTGCCAGCAGGGGGGCCGCAGAGACCCAGTACTTC. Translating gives CASRGAAETQYF.

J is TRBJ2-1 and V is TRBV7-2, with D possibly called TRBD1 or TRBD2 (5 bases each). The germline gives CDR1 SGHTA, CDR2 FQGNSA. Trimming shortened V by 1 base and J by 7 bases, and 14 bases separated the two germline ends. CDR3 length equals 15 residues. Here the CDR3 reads CASSLGLGTHNEQFF. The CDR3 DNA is TGTGCCAGCAGCTTAGGATTAGGGACCCATAATGAGCAGTTCTTC.

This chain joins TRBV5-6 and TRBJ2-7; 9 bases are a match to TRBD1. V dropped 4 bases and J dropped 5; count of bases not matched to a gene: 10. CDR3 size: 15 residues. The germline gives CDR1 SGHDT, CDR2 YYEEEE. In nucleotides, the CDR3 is TGTGCCAGCAGCGCAACCGGGACAGGGAACCACGAGCAGTACTTC. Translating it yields CASSATGTGNHEQYF.

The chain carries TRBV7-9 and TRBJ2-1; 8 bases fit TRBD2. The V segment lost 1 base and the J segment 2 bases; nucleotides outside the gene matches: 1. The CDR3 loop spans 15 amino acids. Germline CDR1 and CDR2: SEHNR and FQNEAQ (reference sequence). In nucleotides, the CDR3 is TGTGCCAGCAGCTTAGTAGCGGGGCCCTACAATGAGCAGTTCTTC. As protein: CASSLVAGPYNEQFF.

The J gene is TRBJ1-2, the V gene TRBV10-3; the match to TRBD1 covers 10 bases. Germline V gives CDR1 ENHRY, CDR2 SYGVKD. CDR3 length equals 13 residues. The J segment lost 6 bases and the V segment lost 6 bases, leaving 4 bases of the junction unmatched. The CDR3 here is CAIRDRGRNGYTF. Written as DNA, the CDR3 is TGTGCCATCAGAGACAGGGGGCGGAATGGCTACACCTTC.

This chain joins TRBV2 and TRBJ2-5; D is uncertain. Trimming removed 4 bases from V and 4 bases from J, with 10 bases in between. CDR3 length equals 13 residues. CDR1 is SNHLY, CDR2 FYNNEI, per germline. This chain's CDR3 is CASSVRWGETQYF. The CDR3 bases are TGTGCCAGCAGTGTAAGGTGGGGAGAGACCCAGTACTTC.

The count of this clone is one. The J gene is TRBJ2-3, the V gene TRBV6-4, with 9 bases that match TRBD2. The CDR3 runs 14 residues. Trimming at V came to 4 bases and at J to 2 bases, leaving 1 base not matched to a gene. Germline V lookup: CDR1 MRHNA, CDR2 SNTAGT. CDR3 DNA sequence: TGTGCCAGCAGTGGCGGGGGGGCCACAGATACGCAGTATTTT. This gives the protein CASSGGGATDTQYF.

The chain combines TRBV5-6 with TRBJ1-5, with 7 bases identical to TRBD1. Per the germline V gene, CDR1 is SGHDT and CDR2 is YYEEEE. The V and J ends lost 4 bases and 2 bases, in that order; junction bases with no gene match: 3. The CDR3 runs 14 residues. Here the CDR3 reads CASSDRVGNQPQHF. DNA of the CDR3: TGTGCCAGCAGCGACAGGGTTGGCAATCAGCCCCAGCATTTT. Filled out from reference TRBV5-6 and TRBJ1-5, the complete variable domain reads DAGVTQSPTHLIKTRGQQVTLRCSPKSGHDTVSWYQQALGQGPQFIFQYYEEEERQRGNFPDRFSGHQFPNYSSELNVNALLLGDSALYLCASSDRVGNQPQHFGDGTRLSIL.

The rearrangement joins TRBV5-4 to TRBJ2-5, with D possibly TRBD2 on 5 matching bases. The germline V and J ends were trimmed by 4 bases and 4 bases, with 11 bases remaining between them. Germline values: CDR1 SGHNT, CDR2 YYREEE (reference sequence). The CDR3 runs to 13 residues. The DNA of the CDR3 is TGTGCCAGCAGCACGGTTCGGGGAGAGACCCAGTACTTC. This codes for CASSTVRGETQYF.

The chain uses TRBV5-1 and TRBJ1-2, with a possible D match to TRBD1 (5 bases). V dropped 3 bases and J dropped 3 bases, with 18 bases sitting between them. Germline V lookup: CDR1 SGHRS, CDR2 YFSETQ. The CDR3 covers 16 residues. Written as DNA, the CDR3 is TGCGCCAGCAGCTCCAGCCCCCGAACAGGAGACTATGGCTACACCTTC. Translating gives CASSSSPRTGDYGYTF.

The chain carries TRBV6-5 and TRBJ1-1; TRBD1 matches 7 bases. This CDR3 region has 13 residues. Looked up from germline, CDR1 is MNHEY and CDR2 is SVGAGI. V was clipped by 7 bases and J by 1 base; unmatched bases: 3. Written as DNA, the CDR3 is TGTGCCAGCACCCCAGGGGGGAACACTGAAGCTTTCTTT. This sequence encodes CASTPGGNTEAFF.

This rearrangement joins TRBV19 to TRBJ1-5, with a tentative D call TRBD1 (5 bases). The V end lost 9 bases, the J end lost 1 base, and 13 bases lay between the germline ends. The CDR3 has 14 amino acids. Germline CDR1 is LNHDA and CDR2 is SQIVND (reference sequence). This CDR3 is CASRGWDSNQPQHF. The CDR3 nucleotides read TGTGCCAGCCGTGGGTGGGACAGCAATCAGCCCCAGCATTTT.

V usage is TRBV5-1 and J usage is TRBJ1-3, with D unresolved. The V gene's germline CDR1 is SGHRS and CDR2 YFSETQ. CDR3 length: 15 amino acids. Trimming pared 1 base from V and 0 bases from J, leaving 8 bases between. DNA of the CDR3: TGCGCCAGCAGCTTGCTGATGGGCTCTGGAAACACCATATATTTT. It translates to CASSLLMGSGNTIYF.

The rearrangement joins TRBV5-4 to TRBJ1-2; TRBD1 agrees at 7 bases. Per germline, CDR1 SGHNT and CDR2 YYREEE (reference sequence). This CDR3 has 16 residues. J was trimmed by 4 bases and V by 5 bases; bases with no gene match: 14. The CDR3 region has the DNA TGTGCCAGCAGACGGGGGGTGACAGGGTTGGTCTATGGCTACACCTTC. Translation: CASRRGVTGLVYGYTF.

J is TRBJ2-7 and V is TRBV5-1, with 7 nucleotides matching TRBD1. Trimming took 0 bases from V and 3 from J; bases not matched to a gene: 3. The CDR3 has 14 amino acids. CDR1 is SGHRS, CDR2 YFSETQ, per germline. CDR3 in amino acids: CASSLEGAHYEQYF. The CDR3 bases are TGCGCCAGCAGCTTGGAGGGGGCCCACTACGAGCAGTACTTC.

The CDR3 spells CAIRSGQGKAEAFF. CDR3 coding DNA: TGTGCCATCAGATCGGGACAGGGGAAGGCTGAAGCTTTCTTT. The V call is TRBV10-3, the J call TRBJ1-1, with 10 bases that match TRBD1. CDR1 is ENHRY, CDR2 SYGVKD, per germline. CDR3 length: 14 amino acids. With 6 bases clipped from V and 6 bases from J, the junction kept 7 bases outside the gene matches.